This record covers a single T cell receptor (beta chain). Its antigen remains unknown. The repertoire was sequenced with immunoSEQ multiplex PCR; TCRdb's copy has only in-frame clones and lacks some. Here the sample spans 120,000 to 150,000 clones, over 75% being singletons. These data belong to a study of T cell responses to AZD1222 COVID-19 vaccine. Study conclusions and caveats: Compared with day 0, the breadth and depth of the Spike-specific TCR repertoire rose significantly after two doses of AZD1222.

This specimen consisted of peripheral blood, obtained on day 0 of AZD1222 vaccination. This TCR came from an adult in good health.

In DNA, the CDR3 is TGTGCCAGCAGCCGCCACAGGGGCTCCTACGAGCAGTACTTC. Residues: CASSRHRGSYEQYF. The chain employs TRBV7-2 and TRBJ2-7, with 7 positions matching TRBD1. The J segment lost 0 bases and the V segment lost 5 bases, leaving 4 bases of the junction unmatched. This CDR3 has 14 residues. The V gene's germline CDR1 is SGHTA and CDR2 FQGNSA.